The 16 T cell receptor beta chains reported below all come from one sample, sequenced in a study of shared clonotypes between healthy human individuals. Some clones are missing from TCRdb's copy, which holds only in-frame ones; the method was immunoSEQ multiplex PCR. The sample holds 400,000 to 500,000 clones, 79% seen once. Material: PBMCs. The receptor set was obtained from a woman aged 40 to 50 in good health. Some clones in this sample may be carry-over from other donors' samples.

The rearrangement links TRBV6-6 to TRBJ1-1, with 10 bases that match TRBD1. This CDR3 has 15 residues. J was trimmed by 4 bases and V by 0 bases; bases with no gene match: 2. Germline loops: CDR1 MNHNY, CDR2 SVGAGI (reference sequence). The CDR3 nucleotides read TGTGCCAGCAGTTACTCAGGACAGGGGGGCACTGAAGCTTTCTTT. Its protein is CASSYSGQGGTEAFF.

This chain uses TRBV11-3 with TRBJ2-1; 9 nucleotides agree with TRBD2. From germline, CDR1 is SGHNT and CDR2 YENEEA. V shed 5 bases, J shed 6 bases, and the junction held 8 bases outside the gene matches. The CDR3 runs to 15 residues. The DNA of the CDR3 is TGTGCCAGCAGCCTAATTAGCGGGAGTGGCAATGAGCAGTTCTTC. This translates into CASSLISGSGNEQFF.

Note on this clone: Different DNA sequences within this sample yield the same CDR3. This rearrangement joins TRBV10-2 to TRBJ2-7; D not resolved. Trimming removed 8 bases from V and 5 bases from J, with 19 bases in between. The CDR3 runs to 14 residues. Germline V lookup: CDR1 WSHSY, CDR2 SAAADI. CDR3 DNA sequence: TGCGCCAGCCACGGACCAGGAAAATCGGACGAGCAGTACTTC. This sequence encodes CASHGPGKSDEQYF.

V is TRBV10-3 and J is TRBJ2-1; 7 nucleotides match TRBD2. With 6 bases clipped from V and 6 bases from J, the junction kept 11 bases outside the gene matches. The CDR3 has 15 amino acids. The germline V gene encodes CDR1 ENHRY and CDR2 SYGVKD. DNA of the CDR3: TGTGCCATCAGCCTCGGGAGGAACTCAGGCAATGAGCAGTTCTTC. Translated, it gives CAISLGRNSGNEQFF.

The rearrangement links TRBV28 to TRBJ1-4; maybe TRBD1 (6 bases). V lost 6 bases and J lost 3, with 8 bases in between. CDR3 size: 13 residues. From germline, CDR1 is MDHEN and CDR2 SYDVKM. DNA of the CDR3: TGTGCCAGCAGAGGGGGTGCTAATGAAAAACTGTTTTTT. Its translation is CASRGGANEKLFF.

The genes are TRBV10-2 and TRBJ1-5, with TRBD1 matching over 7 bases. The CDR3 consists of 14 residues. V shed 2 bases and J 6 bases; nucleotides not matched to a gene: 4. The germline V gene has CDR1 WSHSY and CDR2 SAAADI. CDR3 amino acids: CASSEQGGPQPQHF. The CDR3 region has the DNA TGCGCCAGCAGTGAGCAAGGGGGCCCTCAGCCCCAGCATTTT.

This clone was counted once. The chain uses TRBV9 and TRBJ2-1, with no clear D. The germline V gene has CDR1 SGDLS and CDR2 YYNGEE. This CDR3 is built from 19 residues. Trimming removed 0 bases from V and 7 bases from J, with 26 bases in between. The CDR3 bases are TGTGCCAGCAGCGTAGTTCTGATAGCCCCGACCCGTCTGTGGAATGAGCAGTTCTTC. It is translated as CASSVVLIAPTRLWNEQFF.

The CDR3 is CASRQHYEQYF. CDR3 nucleotides: TGTGCCAGCCGACAGCACTACGAGCAGTACTTC. The V gene is TRBV6-6, the J gene TRBJ2-7; a weak D match, TRBD1 (5 bases). Deletions cut 8 bases from V and 3 bases from J, with 8 bases between. Per germline, CDR1 MNHNY and CDR2 SVGAGI (reference sequence). This CDR3 has 11 residues.

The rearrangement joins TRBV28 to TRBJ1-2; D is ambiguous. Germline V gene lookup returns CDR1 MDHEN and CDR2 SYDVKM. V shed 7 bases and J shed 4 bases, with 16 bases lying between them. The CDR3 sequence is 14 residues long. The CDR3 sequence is CASTYPTGSYGYTF. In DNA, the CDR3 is TGTGCCAGCACTTATCCCACCGGTAGCTATGGCTACACCTTC.

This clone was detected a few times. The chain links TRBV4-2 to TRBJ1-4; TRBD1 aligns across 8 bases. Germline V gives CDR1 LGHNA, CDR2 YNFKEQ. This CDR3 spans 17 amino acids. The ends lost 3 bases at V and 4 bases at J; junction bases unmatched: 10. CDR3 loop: CASSHRTGTILNEKLFF. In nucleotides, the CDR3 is TGTGCCAGCAGCCATCGGACAGGGACCATCCTTAATGAAAAACTGTTTTTT.

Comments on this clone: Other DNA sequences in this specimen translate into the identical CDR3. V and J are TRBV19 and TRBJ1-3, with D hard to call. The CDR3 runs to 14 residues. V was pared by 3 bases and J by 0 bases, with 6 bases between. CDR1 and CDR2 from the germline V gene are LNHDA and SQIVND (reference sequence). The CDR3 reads CASSIGSSGNTIYF. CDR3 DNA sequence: TGTGCCAGTAGTATCGGCAGCTCTGGAAACACCATATATTTT.

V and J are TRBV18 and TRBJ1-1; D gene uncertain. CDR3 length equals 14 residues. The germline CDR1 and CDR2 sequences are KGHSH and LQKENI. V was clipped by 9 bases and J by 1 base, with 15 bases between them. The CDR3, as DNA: TGTGCCAGTAAATTGGAGGCGGAGAACACTGAAGCTTTCTTT. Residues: CASKLEAENTEAFF.

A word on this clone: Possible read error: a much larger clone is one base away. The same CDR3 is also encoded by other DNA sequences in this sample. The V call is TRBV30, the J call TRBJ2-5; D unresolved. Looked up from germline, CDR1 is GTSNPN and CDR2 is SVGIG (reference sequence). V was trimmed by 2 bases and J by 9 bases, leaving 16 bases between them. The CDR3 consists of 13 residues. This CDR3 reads CAWSPAASVAQYF. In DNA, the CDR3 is TGTGCCTGGAGTCCCGCAGCCTCCGTAGCCCAGTACTTC.

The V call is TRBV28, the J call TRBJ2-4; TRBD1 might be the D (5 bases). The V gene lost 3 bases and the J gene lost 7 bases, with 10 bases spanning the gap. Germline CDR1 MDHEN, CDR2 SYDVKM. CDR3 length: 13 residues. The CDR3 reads CASSFPDTNIQYF. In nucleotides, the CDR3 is TGTGCCAGCAGTTTTCCGGACACGAACATTCAGTACTTC.

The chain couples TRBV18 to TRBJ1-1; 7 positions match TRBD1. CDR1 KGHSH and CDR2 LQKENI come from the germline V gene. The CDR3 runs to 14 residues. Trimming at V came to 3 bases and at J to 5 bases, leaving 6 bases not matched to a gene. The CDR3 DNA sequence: TGTGCCAGCTCACCGAACGGACAGGCTACTGAAGCTTTCTTT. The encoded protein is CASSPNGQATEAFF. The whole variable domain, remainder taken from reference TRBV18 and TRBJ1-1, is NAGVMQNPRHLVRRRGQEARLRCSPMKGHSHVYWYRQLPEEGLKFMVYLQKENIIDESGMPKERFSAEFPKEGPSILRIQQVVRGDSAAYFCASSPNGQATEAFFGQGTRLTVV.

The CDR3 DNA reads as TGTGCCAGCAGGGGATCTTACAATGAGCAGTTCTTC. Protein product: CASRGSYNEQFF. J is TRBJ2-1 and V is TRBV28; D remains unclear. This CDR3 is 12 amino acids long. CDR1 and CDR2 (germline): MDHEN, SYDVKM. The V end was cut by 6 bases, the J end by 4 bases, with 7 bases between. Filled out from reference TRBV28 and TRBJ2-1, the complete variable domain reads DVKVTQSSRYLVKRTGEKVFLECVQDMDHENMFWYRQDPGLGLRLIYFSYDVKMKEKGDIPEGYSVSREKKERFSLILESASTNQTSMYLCASRGSYNEQFFGPGTRLTVL.